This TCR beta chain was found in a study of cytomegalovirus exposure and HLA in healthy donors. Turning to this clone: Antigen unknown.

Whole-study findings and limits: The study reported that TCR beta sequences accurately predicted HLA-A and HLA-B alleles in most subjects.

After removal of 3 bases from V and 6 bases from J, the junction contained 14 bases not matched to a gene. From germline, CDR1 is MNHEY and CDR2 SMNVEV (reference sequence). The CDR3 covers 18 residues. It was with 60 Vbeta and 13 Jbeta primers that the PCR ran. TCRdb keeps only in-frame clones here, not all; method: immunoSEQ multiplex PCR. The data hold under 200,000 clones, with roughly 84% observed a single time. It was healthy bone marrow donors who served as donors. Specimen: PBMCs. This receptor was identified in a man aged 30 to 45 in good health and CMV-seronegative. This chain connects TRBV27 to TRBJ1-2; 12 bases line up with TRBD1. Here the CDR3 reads CASSFIPGQGASFDGYTF. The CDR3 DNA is TGTGCCAGCAGTTTCATTCCGGGACAGGGGGCCTCCTTCGATGGCTACACCTTC.